The 17 T cell receptor beta chains listed next were all sequenced from one sample in a study of post-analysis software for immune sequencing data. Whole-study results and caveats: Five TRBV segments, including TRBV5-6, TRBV5-1 and TRBV20-1, were more frequent in patients than controls.

No cognate antigen is known for these TCRs. The TCR beta cDNA libraries contained unique molecular identifiers. TCRdb used MiXCR to reprocess the PCR reads, holding one entry per CDR3 protein. The table records 350,000 to 450,000 distinct CDR3 sequences, 30% to 45% of them present only once. The sequencing sample was made of blood. The receptors stem from a girl aged 5-17 years with multiple sclerosis.

V usage is TRBV7-9 and J usage is TRBJ1-1; D ambiguous. The ends were cut back, 0 bases at V and 0 bases at J, with 11 bases in the middle. CDR1 and CDR2 (germline): SEHNR, FQNEAQ (reference sequence). This CDR3 is 16 amino acids long. The CDR3 DNA sequence: TGTGCCAGCAGCTTAGCCCCTCGCGGGATGAACACTGAAGCTTTCTTT. It specifies CASSLAPRGMNTEAFF. Variable domain in full (rest from reference TRBV7-9 and TRBJ1-1): DTGVSQNPRHKITKRGQNVTFRCDPISEHNRLYWYRQTLGQGPEFLTYFQNEAQLEKSRLLSDRFSAERPKGSFSTLEIQRTEQGDSAMYLCASSLAPRGMNTEAFFGQGTRLTVV.

The chain is built from TRBV12-3 or TRBV12-4 and TRBJ1-1, with TRBD1 matching over 10 bases. V was pared by 6 bases and J by 3 bases, with 10 bases of the junction left unmatched. The CDR3 is made up of 16 amino acids. CDR3 coding DNA: TGTGCCAGCAGGACCAGGACAGGGGGGAGGTACACTGAAGCTTTCTTT. Its translation is CASRTRTGGRYTEAFF.

The rearrangement links TRBV2 to TRBJ2-7; D perhaps matches TRBD1 (7 bases). The CDR3 length is 12 residues. Trimming pared 11 bases from V and 4 bases from J, leaving 15 bases between. Germline V CDR1 and CDR2: SNHLY, FYNNEI. Here the CDR3 DNA reads TGTGCCGGCGGGACAGTAACGTACGAGCAGTACTTC. Protein sequence: CAGGTVTYEQYF. Complete variable domain (other parts from reference TRBV2 and TRBJ2-7): EPEVTQTPSHQVTQMGQEVILRCVPISNHLYFYWYRQILGQKVEFLVSFYNNEISEKSEIFDDQFSVERPDGSNFTLKIRSTKLEDSAMYFCAGGTVTYEQYFGPGTRLTVT.

Points on this clonotype: At one end, the junction sequence differs from germline, possibly due to a read error. The chain's CDR3 is CASSYQLWAAAGNEQCF. CDR3 bases: TGTGCCAGCAGTTATCAATTATGGGCGGCTGCAGGCAATGAGCAGTGCTTC. V gene TRBV12-3 or TRBV12-4 combines with J gene TRBJ2-1; the D is unclear. The CDR3 sequence is 17 residues long.

This clonotype occurred once. The V call is TRBV30, the J call TRBJ2-7; 8 bases align to TRBD1. The CDR3 spans 14 residues. Germline CDR1 and CDR2: GTSNPN and SVGIG (reference sequence). Losses at the gene ends were 1 base for V and 0 bases for J; bases not matched to a gene: 2. The CDR3 spells CAWSGTGSSYEQYF. The CDR3 nucleotides are TGTGCCTGGAGTGGGACAGGGAGCTCCTACGAGCAGTACTTC. The whole variable domain, remainder taken from reference TRBV30 and TRBJ2-7, is SQTIHQWPATLVQPVGSPLSLECTVEGTSNPNLYWYRQAAGRGLQLLFYSVGIGQISSEVPQNLSASRPQDRQFILSSKKLLLSDSGFYLCAWSGTGSSYEQYFGPGTRLTVT.

This clonotype was detected a few times. The V gene is TRBV13, the J gene TRBJ2-5, with 7 bases that match TRBD2. The J call could be wrong; TRBJ2-7 is a better fit for the DNA end. The CDR3 runs 14 residues. Germline V gene sequence: CDR1 PRHDT, CDR2 FYEKMQ (reference sequence). The CDR3 nucleotides read TGTGCCAGCAGCGTAGTATTCGGGGGGAACGAGCAGTACTTC. Protein: CASSVVFGGNEQYF.

A few counts support this clonotype. The gene calls are TRBV6-5 and TRBJ2-7; D possibly matches TRBD1 or TRBD2 (5 bases each). The CDR3 loop spans 14 amino acids. The V end lost 6 bases, the J end lost 3 bases, and 15 bases lay between the germline ends. CDR1 and CDR2 from the germline V gene are MNHEY and SVGAGI. CDR3 coding DNA: TGTGCCAGCAGAGCCGGGACCGACCACTACGAGCAGTACTTC. Its protein product is CASRAGTDHYEQYF.

This clonotype was counted between two and nine times. A much more abundant neighbour one base away suggests this may be a read error. V and J are TRBV10-3 and TRBJ2-3; D unresolved. Per germline, CDR1 ENHRY and CDR2 SYGVKD. V was clipped by 3 bases and J by 0 bases, with 1 base between them. This CDR3 has 12 amino acids. CDR3 bases: TGTGCCATCAGTGACAGCACAGATACGCAGTATTTT. Protein product: CAISDSTDTQYF.

The chain employs TRBV20-1 and TRBJ2-7; TRBD2 matches at 9 bases. With 3 bases clipped from V and 6 bases from J, the junction kept 9 bases outside the gene matches. Germline lookup yields CDR1 DFQATT and CDR2 SNEGSKA (reference sequence). The CDR3 spans 14 residues. The CDR3 sequence is CSARDLKRGAEQYF. In DNA form, the CDR3 reads TGCAGTGCTAGGGATTTAAAGCGGGGGGCCGAGCAGTACTTC.

Concerning this clonotype itself: A much larger clonotype is one base distant, so this may be a read error. The CDR3 sequence is CVSSLGPTGAYEQYF. In nucleotides, the CDR3 is TGTGTCAGCAGCTTAGGGCCCACCGGGGCCTACGAGCAGTACTTC. The chain joins TRBV7-6 to TRBJ2-5; possibly TRBD2 for D (5 bases). The assigned J gene may be wrong: the sequence end matches TRBJ2-7 better. The CDR3 length is 15 residues. Germline CDR1 and CDR2: SGHVS and FNYEAQ.

This clonotype was seen a few times. The chain couples TRBV9 to TRBJ2-5; D is unresolved. V was shortened by 0 bases and J by 7 bases, with 7 bases between the two germline ends. This CDR3 has 12 amino acids. Germline values: CDR1 SGDLS, CDR2 YYNGEE. CDR3 DNA sequence: TGTGCCAGCAGCGTAGGTGAAGGGACCCAGTACTTC. Translating gives CASSVGEGTQYF.

The chain joins TRBV4-3 to TRBJ2-3; D call uncertain. CDR1 LGHNA and CDR2 YSLEER come from the germline V gene. Trimming pared 0 bases from V and 8 bases from J, leaving 15 bases between. The CDR3 is made up of 15 amino acids. The CDR3 DNA reads as TGCGCCAGCAGCCAAGATCGGATAGGTATAATTACGCAGTATTTT. Encoded protein: CASSQDRIGIITQYF.

This rearrangement joins TRBV5-1 to TRBJ1-1; a weak D match, TRBD1 (5 bases). Trimming took 3 bases from V and 1 from J, leaving 10 bases between them. Germline CDR1 SGHRS, CDR2 YFSETQ. The CDR3 covers 14 residues. The CDR3 sequence is CASSSHGTNTEAFF. Here the CDR3 DNA reads TGCGCCAGCAGCTCCCATGGGACGAACACTGAAGCTTTCTTT.

Turning to this clonotype: This clone may be a read error of a much larger clone one base away. The J gene is TRBJ1-2, the V gene TRBV29-1; TRBD1 agrees at 7 bases. V was pared by 7 bases and J by 6 bases, with 8 bases of the junction left unmatched. Germline V CDR1 and CDR2: SQVTM, ANQGSEA. CDR3 length: 12 amino acids. The CDR3 sequence is CSAGQPNHGYTF. CDR3 coding DNA: TGCAGCGCGGGACAGCCAAACCATGGCTACACCTTC.

J is TRBJ2-7 and V is TRBV15; 7 nucleotides match TRBD1. Trimming cost V 1 base and J 0 bases; bases outside gene matches: 6. Germline V CDR1 and CDR2: LNHNV, YYDKDF (reference sequence). The CDR3 is 16 residues long. For the CDR3, the DNA is TGTGCCACCAGCAGAGGTTGGGGGACAGCCTCCTACGAGCAGTACTTC. Its protein is CATSRGWGTASYEQYF.

The V gene is TRBV7-6, the J gene TRBJ2-7; 12 nucleotides align to TRBD2. Trimming cost V 6 bases and J 9 bases; bases outside gene matches: 6. Germline values: CDR1 SGHVS, CDR2 FNYEAQ. The CDR3 covers 13 residues. The CDR3 nucleotides are TGTGCCAGCAGTCGACTAGCGGGGGCCGGGCAGTACTTC. Translated, it gives CASSRLAGAGQYF.

The chain joins TRBV9 to TRBJ1-4; 7 bases agree with TRBD1. The CDR3 is made up of 14 amino acids. V dropped 4 bases and J dropped 12; count of bases not matched to a gene: 12. Germline CDR1 SGDLS, CDR2 YYNGEE. The CDR3 coding sequence is TGTGCCAGCAGCCTCGGCGGGGACAGTCTCGAACTGTTTTTT. It is translated as CASSLGGDSLELFF.